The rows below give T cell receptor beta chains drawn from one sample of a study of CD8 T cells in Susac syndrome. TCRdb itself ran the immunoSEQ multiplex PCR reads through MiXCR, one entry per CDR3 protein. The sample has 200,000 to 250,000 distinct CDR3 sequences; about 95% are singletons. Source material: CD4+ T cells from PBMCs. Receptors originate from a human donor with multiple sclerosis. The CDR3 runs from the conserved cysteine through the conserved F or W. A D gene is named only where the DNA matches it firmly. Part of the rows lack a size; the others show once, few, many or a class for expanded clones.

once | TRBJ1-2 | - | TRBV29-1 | TGCAGCGTTGAGAACAGCCTCTATGGCTACACCTTC | CSVENSLYGYTF
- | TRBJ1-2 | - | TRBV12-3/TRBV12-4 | TGTGCCAGCAGTCATTGGACGGATATGGGGGGCTACACCTTC | CASSHWTDMGGYTF
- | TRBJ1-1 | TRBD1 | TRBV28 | TGTGCCAGCAGTCCCCCCTCCGGACAGGGTGCGTTTAGCGCTGAAGCTTTCTTT | CASSPPSGQGAFSAEAFF
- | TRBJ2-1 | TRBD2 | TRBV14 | TGTGCCAGCAGCCAAGGAGGAGCGGGGGGCCAGAGAGAGCAGTTCTTC | CASSQGGAGGQREQFF
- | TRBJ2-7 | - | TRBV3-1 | TGTGCCAGCAGCCAACGAGGATTGTCCTACGAGCAGTACTTC | CASSQRGLSYEQYF
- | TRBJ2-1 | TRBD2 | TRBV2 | TGTGCCAGCAGTGAAGAAGGGACTAGCGTCCATGAGCAGTTCTTC | CASSEEGTSVHEQFF
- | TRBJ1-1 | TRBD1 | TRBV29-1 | TGCAGCGCCGGTGGGGGACAGGGGTTTTTCGCTGAAGCTTTCTTT | CSAGGGQGFFAEAFF
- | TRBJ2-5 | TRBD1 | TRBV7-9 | TGTGCCAGCAGCTGGACAGGCAACCAAGAGACCCAGTACTTC | CASSWTGNQETQYF
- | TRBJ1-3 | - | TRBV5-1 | TGCGCCAGCAGCCTTGACTCTGGAAACACCATATATTTT | CASSLDSGNTIYF
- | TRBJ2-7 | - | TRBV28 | TGTGCCAGCAGTTCGGTGGCGGGCGCAACCTACGAGCAGTACTTC | CASSSVAGATYEQYF
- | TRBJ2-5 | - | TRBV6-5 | TGTGCCAGCAGTTACTCCGGGGGCAGGGAGACCCAGTACTTC | CASSYSGGRETQYF
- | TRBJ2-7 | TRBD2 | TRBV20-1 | TGCAGTGCTAGAGGGCTAGCGGAGACCGAGCAGTACTTC | CSARGLAETEQYF
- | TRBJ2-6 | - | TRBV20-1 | TGCAGTGCTGAACGGGCCAACGTCCTGACTTTC | CSAERANVLTF
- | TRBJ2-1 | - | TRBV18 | TGTGCCAGCTCCCAAGACTACTACAATGAGCAGTTCTTC | CASSQDYYNEQFF
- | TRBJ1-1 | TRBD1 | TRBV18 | TGTGCCAGCTCACGATGGACAGGGGCGAACACTGAAGCTTTCTTT | CASSRWTGANTEAFF
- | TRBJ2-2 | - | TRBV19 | TGTGCCACCGGCCTGGGCGGGTGGGACACCGGGGAGCTGTTTTTT | CATGLGGWDTGELFF
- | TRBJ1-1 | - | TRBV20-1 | TGCAGTGCTATTACCGTGAACACTGAAGCTTTCTTT | CSAITVNTEAFF
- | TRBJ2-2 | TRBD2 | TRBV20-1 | TGCAGTGCTTCTGACCCGGGACTAGCGGGTAACACCGGGGAGCTGTTTTTT | CSASDPGLAGNTGELFF
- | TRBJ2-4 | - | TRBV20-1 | TGCAGTGCTAGAGCCAGTCTGGCCAAAAACATTCAGTACTTC | CSARASLAKNIQYF
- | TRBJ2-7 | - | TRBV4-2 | TGTGCCAGCAGCCAAGAGAATCCCGACTTAGTGTACGAGCAGTACTTC | CASSQENPDLVYEQYF
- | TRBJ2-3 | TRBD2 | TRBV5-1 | TGCGCCAGCAGCTTGACTAGCGGGGCCGGGGGCGCAGATACGCAGTATTTT | CASSLTSGAGGADTQYF
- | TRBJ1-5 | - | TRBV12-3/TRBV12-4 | TGTGCCAGCAGTCCCCGCCGGACCCTGAGCAATCAGCCCCAGCATTTT | CASSPRRTLSNQPQHF
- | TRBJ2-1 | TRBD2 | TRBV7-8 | TGTGCCAGCAGCTTAGTTTCACGGGGGGATGAGCAGTTCTTC | CASSLVSRGDEQFF
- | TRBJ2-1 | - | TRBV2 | TGTGCCAGCAGGCAACTTGGGGATGAGCAGTTCTTC | CASRQLGDEQFF
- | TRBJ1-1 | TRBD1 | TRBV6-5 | TGTGCCAGCATCGGGACAGCTGACACTGAAGCTTTCTTT | CASIGTADTEAFF
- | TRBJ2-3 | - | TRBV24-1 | TGTGCCACCAGTGATCCGGGAGAAGCAGATACGCAGTATTTT | CATSDPGEADTQYF
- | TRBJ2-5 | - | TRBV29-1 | TGCAGCGTTGGCCTCTTAACTAGGTACCAAGAGACCCAGTACTTC | CSVGLLTRYQETQYF
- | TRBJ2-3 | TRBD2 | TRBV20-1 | TGCAGTGCTAGACGCCCTAGCGGTAGCACAGATACGCAGTATTTT | CSARRPSGSTDTQYF